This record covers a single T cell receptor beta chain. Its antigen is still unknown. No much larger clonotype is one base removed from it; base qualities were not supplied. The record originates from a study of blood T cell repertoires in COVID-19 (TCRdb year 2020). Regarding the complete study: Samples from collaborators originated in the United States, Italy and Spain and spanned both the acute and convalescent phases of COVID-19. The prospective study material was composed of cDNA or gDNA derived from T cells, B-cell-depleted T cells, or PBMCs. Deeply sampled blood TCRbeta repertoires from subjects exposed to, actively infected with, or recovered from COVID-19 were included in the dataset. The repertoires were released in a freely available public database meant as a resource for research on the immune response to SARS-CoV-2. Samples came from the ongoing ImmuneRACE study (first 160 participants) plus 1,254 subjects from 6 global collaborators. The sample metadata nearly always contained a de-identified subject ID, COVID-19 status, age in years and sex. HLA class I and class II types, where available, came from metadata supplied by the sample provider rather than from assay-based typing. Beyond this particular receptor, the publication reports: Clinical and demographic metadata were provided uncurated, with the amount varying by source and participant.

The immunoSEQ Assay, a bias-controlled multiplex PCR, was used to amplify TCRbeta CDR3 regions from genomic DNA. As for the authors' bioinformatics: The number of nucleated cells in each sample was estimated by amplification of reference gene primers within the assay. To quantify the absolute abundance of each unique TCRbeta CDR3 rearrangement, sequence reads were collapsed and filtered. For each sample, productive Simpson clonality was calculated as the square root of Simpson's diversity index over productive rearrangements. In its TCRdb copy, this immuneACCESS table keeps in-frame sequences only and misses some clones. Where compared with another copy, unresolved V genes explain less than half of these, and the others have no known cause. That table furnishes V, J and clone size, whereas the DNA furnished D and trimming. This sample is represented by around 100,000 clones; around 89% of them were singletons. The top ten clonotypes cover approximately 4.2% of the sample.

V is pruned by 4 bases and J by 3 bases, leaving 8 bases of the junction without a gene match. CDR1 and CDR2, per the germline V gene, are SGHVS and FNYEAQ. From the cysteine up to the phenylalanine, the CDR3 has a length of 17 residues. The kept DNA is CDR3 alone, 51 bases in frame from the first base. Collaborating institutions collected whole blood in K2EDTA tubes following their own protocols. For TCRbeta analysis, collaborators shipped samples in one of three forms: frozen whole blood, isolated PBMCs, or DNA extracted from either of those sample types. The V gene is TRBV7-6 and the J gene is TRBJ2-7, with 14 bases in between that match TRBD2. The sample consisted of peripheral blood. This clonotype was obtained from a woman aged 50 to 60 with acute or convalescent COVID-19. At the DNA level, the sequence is TGTGCCAGCAGCTCCGGGACTAGCGGGAGTAAGGGCTACGAGCAGTACTTC. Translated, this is CASSSGTSGSKGYEQYF.